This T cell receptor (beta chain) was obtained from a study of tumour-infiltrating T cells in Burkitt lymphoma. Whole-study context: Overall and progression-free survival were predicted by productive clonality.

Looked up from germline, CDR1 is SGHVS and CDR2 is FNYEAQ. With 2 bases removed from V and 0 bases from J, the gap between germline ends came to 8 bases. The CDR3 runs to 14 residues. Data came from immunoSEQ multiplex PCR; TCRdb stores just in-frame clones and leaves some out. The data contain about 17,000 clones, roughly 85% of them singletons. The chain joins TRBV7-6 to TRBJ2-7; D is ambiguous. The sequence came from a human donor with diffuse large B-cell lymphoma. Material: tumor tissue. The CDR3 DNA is TGTGCCAGCAGCTTAAATACGGCCTCCTACGAGCAGTACTTC. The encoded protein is CASSLNTASYEQYF.